This T cell receptor beta chain emerged from a study of blood T cell repertoires in COVID-19. About the study: Whether acute or convalescent, the COVID-19 samples came from the United States, Italy and Spain. PBMCs, B-cell-depleted T cells, or T cells provided the cDNA or gDNA that made up the material.

V shed 5 bases and J 10 bases; nucleotides not matched to a gene: 25. This CDR3 is 19 amino acids long. Per the germline V gene, CDR1 is MDHEN and CDR2 is SYDVKM. In the original workflow: Counts of nucleated cells, estimated from reference gene primer amplification, were obtained. Assay used: immunoSEQ multiplex PCR; TCRdb lists only in-frame clones, some missing. The V and J calls and clone size were taken over from that table, and D and trimming were inferred from the DNA. The table has roughly 100,000 clones, 70% to 90% seen once. The rearrangement joins TRBV28 to TRBJ1-4; 7 bases agree with TRBD1. This receptor was taken from a woman in her 70s with acute or convalescent COVID-19. Specimen: peripheral blood. The CDR3 here is CASSLKAGTAVGLRRKLFF. As DNA, the CDR3 is TGTGCCAGCAGTCTAAAAGCCGGGACAGCCGTTGGTCTTAGGAGAAAACTGTTTTTT. Variable domain in full (rest from reference TRBV28 and TRBJ1-4): DVKVTQSSRYLVKRTGEKVFLECVQDMDHENMFWYRQDPGLGLRLIYFSYDVKMKEKGDIPEGYSVSREKKERFSLILESASTNQTSMYLCASSLKAGTAVGLRRKLFFGSGTQLSVL.